This TCR beta chain was sequenced in a study of CD8+CD57+ T cells in acquired aplastic anemia. This clonotype came up a few times. V was clipped by 1 base and J by 3 bases, with 7 bases between them. CDR1 SGHVS and CDR2 FQNEAQ come from the germline V gene. This CDR3 contains 13 residues. According to the study, genomic DNA was the template for TCR beta VDJ and CDR3 profiling. TCRdb recomputed calls from the reads with MiXCR, one row per CDR3 protein. The sample lists 150,000 to 200,000 distinct CDR3 sequences, roughly half occurring once. By flow cytometry, patients selected for sequencing had shown an expansion of CD8+CD57+ cells.

V is TRBV7-8 and J is TRBJ2-7, with D possibly matching TRBD1 (5 bases). This TCR was recovered from a human donor with aplastic anemia. Sequenced input: sorted CD4+, CD8+, or CD8+CD57+ T cells (not recorded which) from PBMCs. CDR3: CASSLDRNYEQYF. CDR3 coding DNA: TGTGCCAGCAGCTTAGACAGGAACTACGAGCAGTACTTC. Full variable domain (outside the CDR3, taken from reference TRBV7-8 and TRBJ2-7): GAGVSQSPRYKVAKRGQDVALRCDPISGHVSLFWYQQALGQGPEFLTYFQNEAQLDKSGLPSDRFFAERPEGSVSTLKIQRTQQEDSAVYLCASSLDRNYEQYFGPGTRLTVT.